This passage covers 27 T cell receptor beta chains from one sample sequenced in a study of cytomegalovirus exposure and HLA in healthy donors. Both 60 Vbeta primers and 13 Jbeta primers went into the PCR. The assay was immunoSEQ multiplex PCR, and TCRdb's table has in-frame clones only and misses some. The sample has approximately 75,000 clones, about three quarters seen once. Sequenced: PBMCs. These receptors originate from a male donor in good health and CMV-seronegative.

This chain connects TRBV6-1 to TRBJ2-5; D remains ambiguous. The germline gives CDR1 MNHNS, CDR2 SASEGT. The CDR3 runs to 14 residues. The V gene lost 0 bases and the J gene lost 4 bases, with 9 bases spanning the gap. CDR3 sequence reads: CASSEAVYRETQYF. In DNA form, the CDR3 reads TGTGCCAGCAGTGAAGCGGTCTACAGAGAGACCCAGTACTTC.

The chain joins TRBV5-4 to TRBJ2-1, with 14 bases aligning to TRBD2. V lost 3 bases to trimming and J lost 5 bases; unmatched junction nucleotides: 4. Germline V gives CDR1 SGHNT, CDR2 YYREEE (reference sequence). The CDR3 runs 16 residues. CDR3 coding DNA: TGTGCCAGCAGCTGGGGACTAGCGGGAGAAGACAATGAGCAGTTCTTC. The encoded protein is CASSWGLAGEDNEQFF. The full variable domain, rest sourced from reference TRBV5-4 and TRBJ2-1, is ETGVTQSPTHLIKTRGQQVTLRCSSQSGHNTVSWYQQALGQGPQFIFQYYREEENGRGNFPPRFSGLQFPNYSSELNVNALELDDSALYLCASSWGLAGEDNEQFFGPGTRLTVL.

V gene TRBV9 combines with J gene TRBJ1-2; the match to TRBD1 covers 9 bases. Trimming cost V 1 base and J 3 bases; bases outside gene matches: 13. Germline V lookup: CDR1 SGDLS, CDR2 YYNGEE. The CDR3 length is 18 residues. CDR3 nucleotide sequence: TGTGCCAGCAGCGTATATGCCAGCTCGGGACAGGGCCACTATGGCTACACCTTC. Translated: CASSVYASSGQGHYGYTF.

This clone is a singleton in its sample. This rearrangement joins TRBV5-1 to TRBJ2-5; 8 nucleotides align to TRBD1. This CDR3 spans 13 amino acids. The germline V gene has CDR1 SGHRS and CDR2 YFSETQ. V trimming: 4 bases; J trimming: 5 bases; junction bases outside the gene matches: 4. As DNA, the CDR3 is TGCGCCAGCAGCCTGGACAGGGATGAGACCCAGTACTTC. Protein sequence: CASSLDRDETQYF.

Remarks on this clone: The same CDR3 is also encoded by other DNA sequences in this sample. The rearrangement uses TRBV7-9 and TRBJ2-7; TRBD2 is a possible D gene (6 bases). The V end lost 7 bases, the J end lost 3 bases, and 7 bases lay between the germline ends. Germline-derived CDR1 and CDR2 are SEHNR and FQNEAQ (reference sequence). The CDR3 totals 11 residues. The CDR3 nucleotides read TGTGCCAGCATGGGGGGCTACGAGCAGTACTTC. It translates to CASMGGYEQYF.

This rearrangement joins TRBV10-1 to TRBJ2-2, with D tentatively TRBD2 (5 bases). The V end lost 2 bases, the J end lost 1 base, and 5 bases lay between the germline ends. The CDR3 has 14 residues. Germline loops: CDR1 WNHNN, CDR2 SYGVQD (reference sequence). CDR3 sequence reads: CASSESGNTGELFF. CDR3 nucleotide sequence: TGCGCCAGCAGTGAGAGCGGGAACACCGGGGAGCTGTTTTTT.

The chain joins TRBV15 to TRBJ2-7; D unresolved. V was shortened by 0 bases and J by 7 bases, with 13 bases between the two germline ends. Germline V gives CDR1 LNHNV, CDR2 YYDKDF (reference sequence). CDR3 size: 14 residues. The CDR3 DNA follows: TGTGCCACCAGCAGAGATATCGAGGCCGAAGAGCAGTACTTC. This sequence encodes CATSRDIEAEEQYF.

This rearrangement joins TRBV5-1 to TRBJ2-2, with D perhaps matching TRBD1 (5 bases). V gave up 1 base and J gave up 3 bases, with 16 bases separating them. This CDR3 region has 17 residues. Germline V gene sequence: CDR1 SGHRS, CDR2 YFSETQ. The chain's CDR3 is CASSLWFGARDTGELFF. CDR3 coding DNA: TGCGCCAGCAGCTTGTGGTTTGGGGCCAGGGACACCGGGGAGCTGTTTTTT. Full variable domain (rest looked up from reference TRBV5-1 and TRBJ2-2): KAGVTQTPRYLIKTRGQQVTLSCSPISGHRSVSWYQQTPGQGLQFLFEYFSETQRNKGNFPGRFSGRQFSNSRSEMNVSTLELGDSALYLCASSLWFGARDTGELFFGEGSRLTVL.

The chain links TRBV4-2 to TRBJ1-1; D is possibly TRBD1 (6 bases). Germline CDR1 reads LGHNA; CDR2 reads YNFKEQ. The CDR3 covers 16 residues. The V end was cut by 0 bases, the J end by 1 base, with 12 bases between. This CDR3 reads CASSQEAAGANTEAFF. CDR3 nucleotides: TGTGCCAGCAGCCAAGAAGCGGCAGGGGCGAACACTGAAGCTTTCTTT.

V and J are TRBV27 and TRBJ2-2; TRBD1 matches at 7 bases. CDR1 is MNHEY, CDR2 SMNVEV, per germline (reference sequence). The CDR3 runs 15 residues. After removal of 5 bases from V and 4 bases from J, the junction contained 7 bases not matched to a gene. CDR3 sequence: CASSLRGPVTGELFF. Here the CDR3 DNA reads TGTGCCAGCAGTCTTAGGGGGCCGGTCACCGGGGAGCTGTTTTTT.

This chain links TRBV5-1 with TRBJ1-1, with D possibly being TRBD1 (6 bases). V lost 4 bases to trimming and J lost 0 bases, with 10 bases between them. CDR1 is SGHRS, CDR2 YFSETQ, per germline. The CDR3 contains 14 residues. The CDR3 region is CASSQDSVNTEAFF. The CDR3 DNA reads as TGCGCCAGCAGCCAGGACAGTGTGAACACTGAAGCTTTCTTT.

V gene TRBV18 combines with J gene TRBJ2-7; weak D call: TRBD1 (6 bases). The V gene lost 2 bases and the J gene lost 3 bases, with 11 bases spanning the gap. This CDR3 has 14 residues. The V gene's germline CDR1 is KGHSH and CDR2 LQKENI. As DNA, the CDR3 is TGTGCCAGCTCACCATACGGCAGGGGCTACGAGCAGTACTTC. Protein sequence: CASSPYGRGYEQYF. Using reference TRBV18 and TRBJ2-7 for the parts outside the CDR3, the full variable domain is NAGVMQNPRHLVRRRGQEARLRCSPMKGHSHVYWYRQLPEEGLKFMVYLQKENIIDESGMPKERFSAEFPKEGPSILRIQQVVRGDSAAYFCASSPYGRGYEQYFGPGTRLTVT.

This clone showed up just once. The chain links TRBV2 to TRBJ1-5; weak D call: TRBD1 (5 bases). The CDR3 totals 17 residues. The V gene lost 2 bases and the J gene lost 0 bases, with 14 bases spanning the gap. Germline CDR1 SNHLY, CDR2 FYNNEI. CDR3 amino acids: CASSERGRPYSNQPQHF. CDR3 in DNA: TGTGCCAGCAGTGAAAGGGGCAGGCCATATAGCAATCAGCCCCAGCATTTT.

This chain joins TRBV7-9 and TRBJ2-7; a weak D match, TRBD1 (6 bases). V gave up 5 bases and J gave up 5 bases, with 13 bases separating them. The CDR3 sequence is 13 residues long. Germline CDR1 reads SEHNR; CDR2 reads FQNEAQ (reference sequence). CDR3 DNA sequence: TGTGCCAGCAGCATCAGGGGTAATGACGAGCAGTACTTC. Its protein is CASSIRGNDEQYF.

The chain has TRBV5-1 and TRBJ2-7, with 7 nucleotides matching TRBD2. The CDR3 has 16 residues. The J segment lost 0 bases and the V segment lost 2 bases, leaving 8 bases of the junction unmatched. In germline, CDR1 is SGHRS, CDR2 YFSETQ. The CDR3 DNA is TGCGCCAGCAGCTTACGGCCGGGAGGTGACTCCTACGAGCAGTACTTC. It yields the protein CASSLRPGGDSYEQYF.

As regards this clone: An end of the junction differs from the germline gene, which may be a read error. The chain links TRBV5-1 to TRBJ1-2, with D perhaps matching TRBD1 (6 bases). The CDR3 is 17 residues long. Per the germline V gene, CDR1 is SGHRS and CDR2 is YFSETQ. The CDR3 region is CASSSGLPGAESPGYPF. The DNA of the CDR3 is TGCGCCAGCAGCTCCGGATTACCAGGGGCGGAATCCCCTGGCTACCCCTTC.

The chain couples TRBV7-2 to TRBJ2-6; weak D call: TRBD1 (6 bases). Germline lookup yields CDR1 SGHTA and CDR2 FQGNSA. V was trimmed by 1 base and J by 0 bases, leaving 16 bases between them. The CDR3 length is 19 residues. The CDR3 protein is CASSLEGTGLSSGANVLTF. The CDR3 region has the DNA TGTGCCAGCAGCTTAGAAGGTACAGGGTTGAGCTCTGGGGCCAACGTCCTGACTTTC. The complete variable domain, with remaining parts taken from reference TRBV7-2 and TRBJ2-6, reads GAGVSQSPSNKVTEKGKDVELRCDPISGHTALYWYRQSLGQGLEFLIYFQGNSAPDKSGLPSDRFSAERTGGSVSTLTIQRTQQEDSAVYLCASSLEGTGLSSGANVLTFGAGSRLTVL.

The chain couples TRBV13 to TRBJ2-7, with D hard to call. The ends were cut back, 1 base at V and 7 bases at J, with 8 bases in the middle. The CDR3 extends over 12 amino acids. Germline values: CDR1 PRHDT, CDR2 FYEKMQ (reference sequence). CDR3 sequence reads: CASSLVAGEQYF. CDR3 sequence (DNA): TGTGCCAGCAGCTTAGTAGCCGGGGAGCAGTACTTC.

This clone has more than one count but fewer than ten. The chain carries TRBV4-3 and TRBJ2-1; no definite D call. Germline V gene sequence: CDR1 LGHNA, CDR2 YSLEER. The V end lost 2 bases, the J end lost 4 bases, and 6 bases lay between the germline ends. The CDR3 sequence is 13 residues long. The CDR3 DNA reads TGCGCCAGCAGCCAACTACGGTACAATGAGCAGTTCTTC. This encodes CASSQLRYNEQFF.

The chain is built from TRBV25-1 and TRBJ2-1; tentative D call: TRBD2 (6 bases). The germline gives CDR1 MGHDK, CDR2 SYGVNS. The V and J ends lost 1 base and 5 bases respectively, with 15 bases between them. The CDR3 spans 16 residues. This chain's CDR3 is CASSEWDLVRDNEQFF. The CDR3 DNA sequence: TGTGCCAGCAGTGAATGGGACTTAGTGAGGGACAATGAGCAGTTCTTC.

This CDR3 is CASSLKDRYNSPLHF. In nucleotides, the CDR3 is TGTGCCAGCAGCTTAAAAGACAGATATAATTCACCCCTCCACTTT. J is TRBJ1-6 and V is TRBV5-4, with D perhaps matching TRBD1 (5 bases). Trimming shortened V by 2 bases and J by 4 bases, and 10 bases separated the two germline ends. The CDR3 has 15 amino acids. Germline V gene sequence: CDR1 SGHNT, CDR2 YYREEE (reference sequence).

The chain links TRBV7-2 to TRBJ1-4; 10 nucleotides align to TRBD1. V shed 1 base and J 8 bases; nucleotides not matched to a gene: 4. This CDR3 is 15 amino acids long. Germline CDR1 reads SGHTA; CDR2 reads FQGNSA. In DNA form, the CDR3 reads TGTGCCAGCAGCTTAGGGACAGGGGGTATAGAAAAACTGTTTTTT. This sequence encodes CASSLGTGGIEKLFF.

The CDR3 bases are TGTGCCAGCAGGCGACAGACCATTAACTATGGCTACACCTTC. It is translated as CASRRQTINYGYTF. The rearrangement uses TRBV28 and TRBJ1-2, with D maybe TRBD1 (5 bases). The ends were cut back, 6 bases at V and 1 base at J, with 12 bases in the middle. The CDR3 runs 14 residues. Germline assignment: CDR1 MDHEN and CDR2 SYDVKM.

In this sample, this clone turned up a few times. The chain joins TRBV15 to TRBJ1-5; D unclear. Trimming cost V 3 bases and J 11 bases, with 20 bases left between them. The CDR3 consists of 15 residues. In germline, CDR1 is LNHNV, CDR2 YYDKDF (reference sequence). The CDR3 DNA is TGTGCCACCAGCAGGGAACAGATCCCAGCTGGGTCCCAGCATTTT. Protein sequence: CATSREQIPAGSQHF.

The chain joins TRBV18 to TRBJ2-3; 8 bases map to TRBD1. The germline CDR1 and CDR2 sequences are KGHSH and LQKENI. Trimming cost V 1 base and J 1 base; bases outside gene matches: 10. The CDR3 spans 18 residues. In DNA form, the CDR3 reads TGTGCCAGCTCACCACTCCGTGGGACAGGAGGTGGCACAGATACGCAGTATTTT. Amino acid sequence: CASSPLRGTGGGTDTQYF.

The chain employs TRBV4-2 and TRBJ1-1; D is possibly TRBD1 (5 bases). CDR3 length equals 13 residues. Trimming removed 2 bases from V and 8 bases from J, with 12 bases in between. The V gene's germline CDR1 is LGHNA and CDR2 YNFKEQ. The CDR3 reads CASSQPPGGEAFF. DNA of the CDR3: TGTGCCAGCAGCCAACCGCCGGGGGGGGAAGCTTTCTTT.

This clone was seen just once. The V gene is TRBV23-1, the J gene TRBJ2-1; TRBD1 matches 10 bases. TRBV23-1 falls under the ORF class, with uncertain function. With V trimmed by 9 bases and J by 3 bases, 8 bases remained unmatched. The CDR3 consists of 15 residues. The CDR3 sequence is CARDRDRGYYNEQFF. DNA for the CDR3: TGCGCCAGAGACCGGGACAGGGGATACTACAATGAGCAGTTCTTC.